One sample yielded the 21 T cell receptor beta chains listed below, sequenced in a study of T-cell reconstitution after alpha-beta-depleted transplantation in children. Researchers prepared the TCRbeta library using unique molecular identifiers, the study reports. TCRdb re-called the PCR reads through MiXCR, storing one row per CDR3 protein. The sample consists of fewer than 700,000 distinct CDR3 sequences, 23% of them appearing once. The sequenced sample was PBMCs, mostly from graft donor cells, obtained 360 days after TCRalphabeta/CD19-depleted stem cell transplant. The receptor set was obtained from a boy under two years old who had a stem cell transplant for acute myeloid leukemia, so the T cells may come from the graft donor.

This clonotype has at least ten counts. The chain couples TRBV29-1 to TRBJ1-1; D call uncertain. CDR3 length: 12 amino acids. CDR1 and CDR2 from the germline V gene are SQVTM and ANQGSEA. The V and J ends lost 3 bases and 0 bases respectively, with 5 bases between them. CDR3 sequence (DNA): TGCAGCGTTGACTACATGAACACTGAAGCTTTCTTT. Encoded protein: CSVDYMNTEAFF.

This clonotype was observed a few times. The V call is TRBV25-1, the J call TRBJ2-3; 10 bases align to TRBD2. V lost 3 bases to trimming and J lost 1 base; unmatched junction nucleotides: 7. Germline V gene data show CDR1 as MGHDK and CDR2 as SYGVNS. The CDR3 loop spans 17 amino acids. CDR3 bases: TGTGCCAGCAGTGACCCTACGGGGACTAGCGGCACAGATACGCAGTATTTT. Protein sequence: CASSDPTGTSGTDTQYF.

This clonotype was observed a few times. This chain links TRBV9 with TRBJ2-5, with D unclear. Germline CDR1 is SGDLS and CDR2 is YYNGEE. V lost 2 bases and J lost 4, with 9 bases in between. The CDR3 covers 13 residues. In DNA form, the CDR3 reads TGTGCCAGCAGCGTCTCGGACGCAGAGACCCAGTACTTC. Translation gives CASSVSDAETQYF.

This clonotype was seen repeatedly, ten times or more. The chain employs TRBV29-1 and TRBJ1-4; D call uncertain. CDR3 length equals 12 residues. CDR1 is SQVTM and CDR2 is ANQGSEA in the germline V gene. The germline V and J ends were trimmed by 5 bases and 5 bases, with 9 bases remaining between them. For the CDR3, the DNA is TGCAGCGTTTCTATGCAGAATGAAAAACTGTTTTTT. This translates into CSVSMQNEKLFF. The full variable domain, completed using reference TRBV29-1 and TRBJ1-4, is SAVISQKPSRDICQRGTSLTIQCQVDSQVTMMFWYRQQPGQSLTLIATANQGSEATYESGFVIDKFPISRPNLTFSTLTVSNMSPEDSSIYLCSVSMQNEKLFFGSGTQLSVL.

At least ten counts were recorded for this clonotype. The chain recombines TRBV7-9 with TRBJ2-1; D unresolved. Trimming cost V 0 bases and J 5 bases, with 11 bases left between them. There are 15 residues in the CDR3. The V gene's germline CDR1 is SEHNR and CDR2 FQNEAQ (reference sequence). CDR3 DNA sequence: TGTGCCAGCAGCTTAGCAGGGCCTCCTAACAATGAGCAGTTCTTC. Translated, it gives CASSLAGPPNNEQFF.

The chain combines TRBV7-2 with TRBJ1-2; maybe TRBD1 (6 bases). Germline V gene sequence: CDR1 SGHTA, CDR2 FQGNSA. This CDR3 contains 14 residues. V was clipped by 2 bases and J by 3 bases, with 10 bases between them. CDR3 amino acids: CASSLNPGDYGYTF. The CDR3 bases are TGTGCCAGCAGCTTAAATCCAGGGGACTATGGCTACACCTTC.

Of note for this clonotype: With a much larger clone just one base away, this may be a read error. Without the conserved terminal phenylalanine or tryptophan, this CDR3 likely stems from a read error. The rearrangement links TRBV29-1 to TRBJ2-5; D remains ambiguous. CDR3 size: 12 residues. Trimming removed 6 bases at V and 4 bases at J, with 12 bases between. In germline, CDR1 is SQVTM, CDR2 ANQGSEA. Here the CDR3 DNA reads TGCAGCGTCGTGGACCGACCAGAGACCCAGTACTTG. Translated, it gives CSVVDRPETQYL.

In this sample, this clonotype turned up a few times. The rearrangement joins TRBV5-6 to TRBJ2-3; 7 nucleotides match TRBD2. The CDR3 covers 17 residues. CDR1 SGHDT and CDR2 YYEEEE come from the germline V gene. J lost 1 base, V lost 0 bases, and 8 bases had no gene match. The CDR3 is CASSLVVLADRTDTQYF. The DNA for the CDR3 is TGTGCCAGCAGCTTGGTTGTCCTAGCGGACCGCACAGATACGCAGTATTTT. Using reference TRBV5-6 and TRBJ2-3 for the parts outside the CDR3, the full variable domain is DAGVTQSPTHLIKTRGQQVTLRCSPKSGHDTVSWYQQALGQGPQFIFQYYEEEERQRGNFPDRFSGHQFPNYSSELNVNALLLGDSALYLCASSLVVLADRTDTQYFGPGTRLTVL.

This clonotype was picked up a small number of times. This sequence joins TRBV12-3 or TRBV12-4 and TRBJ2-7; 9 nucleotides match TRBD1. The CDR3 contains 13 residues. With V trimmed by 5 bases and J by 5 bases, 4 bases remained unmatched. Here the CDR3 reads CASSGTGRDEQYF. CDR3 nucleotide sequence: TGTGCCAGCAGTGGGACAGGGAGGGACGAGCAGTACTTC.

This clonotype was counted at least ten times. The chain recombines TRBV29-1 with TRBJ2-1, with a possible D match to TRBD2 (7 bases). The CDR3 runs to 14 residues. Germline-derived CDR1 and CDR2 are SQVTM and ANQGSEA. Trimming removed 4 bases from V and 2 bases from J, with 12 bases in between. CDR3 loop: CSVVRGGTYNEQFF. DNA for the CDR3: TGCAGCGTTGTAAGGGGGGGCACCTACAATGAGCAGTTCTTC.

This chain links TRBV21-1 with TRBJ1-1. TRBV21-1 is classified as a pseudogene. This CDR3 has 12 amino acids. The CDR3 spells CARGGRRELAFF. CDR3 in DNA: TGTGCCAGGGGAGGTAGGAGGGAGTTAGCTTTCTTT.

This clonotype has ten or more counts. This sequence joins TRBV6-1 and TRBJ2-2; 9 bases align to TRBD2. Germline V gene sequence: CDR1 MNHNS, CDR2 SASEGT. J gave up 5 bases and V 5 bases, and 6 bases lay outside the gene matches. The CDR3 sequence is 15 residues long. The CDR3 nucleotides are TGTGCCAGCAGTCCAGGACTAGCGATGACCGGGGAGCTGTTTTTT. Its protein product is CASSPGLAMTGELFF.

The rearrangement joins TRBV7-2 to TRBJ2-1; D may be TRBD1 (6 bases). CDR1 is SGHTA and CDR2 is FQGNSA in the germline V gene. This CDR3 contains 15 residues. The V end lost 5 bases, the J end lost 5 bases, and 16 bases lay between the germline ends. The DNA for the CDR3 is TGTGCCAGCAGCGCCTACAGGGTTTTTCACAATGAGCAGTTCTTC. Translation gives CASSAYRVFHNEQFF.

This clonotype has just a few counts. V and J are TRBV6-2 or TRBV6-3 and TRBJ2-5; 10 nucleotides agree with TRBD2. The V and J ends lost 8 bases and 2 bases, in that order; junction bases with no gene match: 8. CDR3 length: 15 residues. From germline, CDR1 is MNHEY and CDR2 SVGEGT. For the CDR3, the DNA is TGTGCCAGCGGAGCGACTAGCGGGCCTCAAGAGACCCAGTACTTC. Residues: CASGATSGPQETQYF.

This clonotype was detected ten times or more. The chain has TRBV5-5 and TRBJ2-2; D is unclear. The CDR3 length is 12 residues. V was trimmed by 1 base and J by 7 bases, leaving 5 bases between them. The germline V gene encodes CDR1 SGHKS and CDR2 YYEKEE (reference sequence). The CDR3 spells CASSLHFGELFF. The DNA for the CDR3 is TGTGCCAGCAGCTTGCACTTCGGGGAGCTGTTTTTT.

The CDR3: CSASGKRGGNEQFF. The CDR3 DNA sequence: TGCAGTGCTAGTGGGAAGCGGGGGGGCAATGAGCAGTTCTTC. The chain couples TRBV20-1 to TRBJ2-1; 10 nucleotides match TRBD2. CDR1 and CDR2 (germline): DFQATT, SNEGSKA (reference sequence). With V trimmed by 3 bases and J by 6 bases, 5 bases remained unmatched. CDR3 size: 14 residues.

The rearrangement joins TRBV29-1 to TRBJ2-2, with no clear D. The ends were cut back, 4 bases at V and 0 bases at J, with 6 bases in the middle. CDR1 and CDR2 from the germline V gene are SQVTM and ANQGSEA. The CDR3 contains 13 residues. The CDR3 protein is CSVGVSNTGELFF. The CDR3 coding sequence is TGCAGCGTTGGGGTCTCGAACACCGGGGAGCTGTTTTTT.

The V gene is TRBV7-8, the J gene TRBJ1-2; D is possibly TRBD1 (5 bases). The CDR3 contains 15 residues. Germline CDR1 and CDR2: SGHVS and FQNEAQ. Between the trimmed V and J ends, which lost 1 base and 6 bases, there was a span of 15 bases. The CDR3 bases are TGTGCCAGCAGCTTAGAATTGGGGGGAGATAATGGCTACACCTTC. Its translation is CASSLELGGDNGYTF.

This chain uses TRBV20-1 with TRBJ1-5, with a weak D call TRBD1 (5 bases). The CDR3 is 13 amino acids. The germline gives CDR1 DFQATT, CDR2 SNEGSKA (reference sequence). V was pared by 6 bases and J by 7 bases, with 16 bases between. CDR3 DNA: TGCAGTGCAGGAGACCCGGAGGGGCAGCCCCAGCATTTT. As protein: CSAGDPEGQPQHF.

The chain couples TRBV4-3 to TRBJ2-1; no firm D call. V gave up 4 bases and J gave up 2 bases, with 12 bases separating them. Germline CDR1 LGHNA, CDR2 YSLEER. The CDR3 is made up of 15 amino acids. CDR3 amino acids: CASSPGRVAYNEQFF. CDR3 sequence (DNA): TGCGCCAGCAGCCCAGGCCGGGTCGCCTACAATGAGCAGTTCTTC.

This clonotype was detected only a few times. The chain employs TRBV6-5 and TRBJ2-2; no reliable D call. Germline assignment: CDR1 MNHEY and CDR2 SVGAGI. V lost 0 bases, J lost 6 bases, and 17 bases lay in between. The CDR3 is 17 residues long. This CDR3 reads CASSYSRSSHRAGELFF. The CDR3 DNA reads as TGTGCCAGCAGTTACTCCCGCAGTTCCCATAGGGCCGGGGAGCTGTTTTTT.